The 19 T cell receptor beta chains reported below all come from one sample, sequenced in a study of blood T cell repertoires in COVID-19. Clones were read by immunoSEQ multiplex PCR, and TCRdb kept only the in-frame ones, dropping some. The sample has roughly 320,000 clones; about 82% are singletons. Material for sequencing was peripheral blood. The receptor source for this set is a human donor in a cohort sampled during active COVID-19.

Comment on this clone: This could be a read error, since a much larger clone is one nucleotide away. Other DNA sequences in the sample encode the same CDR3. This chain links TRBV7-3 with TRBJ2-1; 7 positions agree with TRBD1. Per germline, CDR1 SGHTA and CDR2 FQGTGA. The CDR3 spans 15 residues. The CDR3 sequence is CASSLRQGINNEQFF. The CDR3 DNA reads as TGCGCCAGCAGCCTGCGACAGGGTATTAACAATGAGCAGTTCTTC. Full variable domain (outside the CDR3, taken from reference TRBV7-3 and TRBJ2-1): GAGVSQTPSNKVTEKGKYVELRCDPISGHTALYWYRQSLGQGPEFLIYFQGTGAADDSGLPNDRFFAVRPEGSVSTLKIQRTERGDSAVYLCASSLRQGINNEQFFGPGTRLTVL.

In this sample, this clone turned up once. V is TRBV24-1 and J is TRBJ2-7; weak D call: TRBD1 (6 bases). The V gene's germline CDR1 is KGHDR and CDR2 SFDVKD. The CDR3 runs to 13 residues. V dropped 8 bases and J dropped 2 bases, with 12 bases sitting between them. CDR3 in amino acids: CATIKDSPYEQYF. The CDR3 DNA sequence: TGTGCCACCATCAAGGACAGTCCCTACGAGCAGTACTTC.

The chain links TRBV30 to TRBJ2-5, with D possibly being TRBD1 (5 bases). The length of the CDR3 is 10 residues. Trimming took off 2 bases at V and 10 bases at J, with 8 bases between the two ends. Germline-derived CDR1 and CDR2 are GTSNPN and SVGIG (reference sequence). The CDR3 spells CAWSQGIQYF. CDR3 sequence (DNA): TGTGCCTGGAGTCAGGGTATCCAGTACTTC.

The sample holds a few counts of this clone. The chain links TRBV7-9 to TRBJ1-1; D remains ambiguous. The V gene lost 2 bases and the J gene lost 2 bases, with 9 bases spanning the gap. The CDR3 has 14 residues. In germline, CDR1 is SEHNR, CDR2 FQNEAQ (reference sequence). CDR3 DNA: TGTGCCAGCAGCTTACGGGTTGGAAACACTGAAGCTTTCTTT. Amino acid sequence: CASSLRVGNTEAFF.

The chain combines TRBV15 with TRBJ2-5; 11 positions match TRBD1. CDR1 LNHNV and CDR2 YYDKDF come from the germline V gene (reference sequence). V gave up 7 bases and J gave up 3 bases; unmatched junction bases: 4. The CDR3 has 14 residues. Written as DNA, the CDR3 is TGTGCCACCACCTTGGGACAGGGGGAAGAGACCCAGTACTTC. This encodes CATTLGQGEETQYF.

The rearrangement joins TRBV7-9 to TRBJ1-6; D ambiguous. CDR1 and CDR2 from the germline V gene are SEHNR and FQNEAQ (reference sequence). The CDR3 contains 14 residues. V lost 1 base and J 6 bases, leaving 7 bases between the germline ends. The CDR3 DNA is TGTGCCAGCAGCTTAGGGAGTGGTAATTCACCCCTCCACTTT. This gives the protein CASSLGSGNSPLHF.

V gene TRBV27 combines with J gene TRBJ1-5; D unclear. The germline V gene encodes CDR1 MNHEY and CDR2 SMNVEV (reference sequence). V lost 3 bases to trimming and J lost 0 bases, with 21 bases between them. The CDR3 covers 19 residues. CDR3 bases: TGTGCCAGCAGTTTCCGCGTGGCAAGTCCTGACTTTAGCAATCAGCCCCAGCATTTT. Encoded protein: CASSFRVASPDFSNQPQHF.

V gene TRBV19 combines with J gene TRBJ1-3, with 7 bases identical to TRBD1. V dropped 5 bases and J dropped 4; count of bases not matched to a gene: 8. The V gene's germline CDR1 is LNHDA and CDR2 SQIVND (reference sequence). The CDR3 length is 15 residues. CDR3 coding DNA: TGTGCCAGTAGTGCGGGACAGCTTATCGGAAACACCATATATTTT. Protein product: CASSAGQLIGNTIYF.

The chain carries TRBV7-3 and TRBJ2-3; D call uncertain. Trimming stripped 4 bases from V and 0 bases from J, with 11 bases between. Looked up from germline, CDR1 is SGHTA and CDR2 is FQGTGA. CDR3 length: 15 amino acids. The CDR3 reads CASSSTYSSTDTQYF. For the CDR3, the DNA is TGTGCCAGCAGCTCCACCTATTCTAGCACAGATACGCAGTATTTT.

The chain couples TRBV29-1 to TRBJ1-2, with D possibly TRBD1 on 6 matching bases. Trimming took off 2 bases at V and 9 bases at J, with 10 bases between the two ends. The CDR3 covers 11 residues. CDR1 is SQVTM, CDR2 ANQGSEA, per germline. For the CDR3, the DNA is TGCAGCGTTGAACAGGGGTGGAGCTACACCTTC. Its translation is CSVEQGWSYTF.

The sample holds one count of this clone. This chain connects TRBV29-1 to TRBJ2-7; D may be TRBD1 (6 bases). The V and J ends lost 6 bases and 3 bases respectively, with 15 bases between them. The germline CDR1 and CDR2 sequences are SQVTM and ANQGSEA. The CDR3 runs 13 residues. CDR3 amino acids: CSVQGQSRYEQYF. The CDR3 region has the DNA TGCAGCGTCCAGGGACAAAGCCGCTACGAGCAGTACTTC.

The CDR3 is CASSIRRGRSTGELFF. The CDR3 nucleotides are TGTGCCAGTAGTATACGCAGGGGGCGAAGCACCGGGGAGCTGTTTTTT. V and J are TRBV19 and TRBJ2-2; 8 nucleotides agree with TRBD1. CDR1 and CDR2 (germline): LNHDA, SQIVND (reference sequence). The trim removed 2 bases at V and 4 bases at J, leaving 6 bases unmatched. CDR3 size: 16 residues.

The chain couples TRBV10-2 to TRBJ2-7, with TRBD2 as a possible D gene (5 bases). There are 14 residues in the CDR3. CDR1 WSHSY and CDR2 SAAADI come from the germline V gene. Between the trimmed V and J ends, which lost 1 base and 9 bases, there was a span of 16 bases. CDR3 sequence reads: CASSEWAEGRAQYF. The CDR3 DNA is TGCGCCAGCAGTGAGTGGGCTGAAGGGCGGGCGCAGTACTTC.

The gene calls are TRBV6-1 and TRBJ2-7; D not certain. V gave up 3 bases and J gave up 3 bases, with 9 bases separating them. This CDR3 region has 13 residues. The germline CDR1 and CDR2 sequences are MNHNS and SASEGT. CDR3 region: CASSEQVRYEQYF. The CDR3 nucleotides are TGTGCCAGCAGTGAGCAGGTCCGCTACGAGCAGTACTTC.

The chain carries TRBV3-1 (or the pseudogene TRBV3-2) and TRBJ1-6; a weak D match, TRBD1 (5 bases). The CDR3 spans 14 residues. V was pared by 3 bases and J by 13 bases, with 16 bases between. The germline CDR1 and CDR2 sequences are LGHDT and YNNKEL (reference sequence). CDR3 region: CASSHAGERGPLHF. The DNA of the CDR3 is TGTGCCAGCAGCCACGCGGGGGAGAGGGGCCCCCTCCACTTT.

This clone has just a few counts. J is TRBJ2-1 and V is TRBV7-3; 11 bases align to TRBD2. Per germline, CDR1 SGHTA and CDR2 FQGTGA. V dropped 4 bases and J dropped 9; count of bases not matched to a gene: 11. CDR3 size: 16 residues. CDR3 coding DNA: TGTGCCAGCAGCTCGCTAGCGGGGGGCCCCTTGGGTGAGCAGTTCTTC. Protein: CASSSLAGGPLGEQFF.

V gene TRBV9 combines with J gene TRBJ2-1, with TRBD2 identical over 10 bases. Trimming took 4 bases from V and 5 from J; bases not matched to a gene: 6. The CDR3 consists of 15 residues. The germline CDR1 and CDR2 sequences are SGDLS and YYNGEE. The CDR3 region has the DNA TGTGCCAGCAGCCCAAGGACTAGCGGTAACAATGAGCAGTTCTTC. Translated: CASSPRTSGNNEQFF.

The chain carries TRBV11-2 and TRBJ1-5; TRBD1 matches 9 bases. Looked up from germline, CDR1 is SGHAT and CDR2 is FQNNGV. After removal of 0 bases from V and 7 bases from J, the junction contained 16 bases not matched to a gene. CDR3 size: 19 residues. The CDR3 nucleotides read TGTGCCAGCAGCTTAGATGGGACAGGGACTACGGGCCGGGTACAGCCCCAGCATTTT. It encodes CASSLDGTGTTGRVQPQHF.

The CDR3 DNA reads as TGTGCCAGCAGCGTAGAGGGGGCTGGGATCAATGAGCAGTTCTTC. Translated, it gives CASSVEGAGINEQFF. The chain has TRBV9 and TRBJ2-1; 7 bases are a match to TRBD1. The CDR3 spans 15 residues. Losses at the gene ends were 0 bases for V and 6 bases for J; bases not matched to a gene: 6. Germline CDR1 reads SGDLS; CDR2 reads YYNGEE.